This is a list of T cell receptor beta chains from one sample in a study of blood T cell repertoires in COVID-19. Clones were read by immunoSEQ multiplex PCR, and TCRdb kept only the in-frame ones, dropping some. The sample gives hundreds of thousands of clones, 90% of which show up once; about 15% is in the top ten. The sequenced sample consisted of PBMCs or T cells enriched from blood (not recorded which). The receptors derive from a man under 40 who had been exposed to COVID-19. Both conserved end residues are part of each CDR3. A D gene is named only where the DNA matches it firmly. Expanded clones are given a class, and other clones once, few, many or no size at all.

D gene: TRBD1; clone size: .; V gene: TRBV19; J gene: TRBJ1-4; CDR3 DNA: TGTGCCAGTAGTCAAACAGGGGACAGAGAAAAACTGTTTTTT; CDR3 protein: CASSQTGDREKLFF
D gene: TRBD2; clone size: once; V gene: TRBV6-5; J gene: TRBJ2-7; CDR3 DNA: TGTGCCAGCACCCCTATCGGGGGGATACTACGAGAGCAGTACTTC; CDR3 protein: CASTPIGGILREQYF
D gene: TRBD2; clone size: .; V gene: TRBV7-3; J gene: TRBJ2-1; CDR3 DNA: TGTGCCAGCAGCTTGCGGGGGGCTAGCTCCTACAATGAGCAGTTCTTC; CDR3 protein: CASSLRGASSYNEQFF
D gene: TRBD2; clone size: .; V gene: TRBV6-6; J gene: TRBJ2-3; CDR3 DNA: TGTGCCAGCAGTTACTCTGGAGGGAGGGGAGATACGCAGTATTTT; CDR3 protein: CASSYSGGRGDTQYF
D gene: TRBD1; clone size: once; V gene: TRBV9; J gene: TRBJ1-2; CDR3 DNA: TGTGCCAGCAGCGAGGGGGCCCAACCTTCTATTAACTATGGCTACACCTTC; CDR3 protein: CASSEGAQPSINYGYTF
D gene: .; clone size: .; V gene: TRBV29-1; J gene: TRBJ1-1; CDR3 DNA: TGCAGCGTCTCGGGTCCTCTCGGCACTGAAGCTTTCTTT; CDR3 protein: CSVSGPLGTEAFF
D gene: TRBD1; clone size: .; V gene: TRBV14; J gene: TRBJ2-1; CDR3 DNA: TGTGCCAGCAGCCACCCCGACAGGGATTCCTACAATGAGCAGTTCTTC; CDR3 protein: CASSHPDRDSYNEQFF
D gene: TRBD1; clone size: once; V gene: TRBV5-4; J gene: TRBJ1-1; CDR3 DNA: TGTGCCAGCAGCTTTGGACAGGGGGGCACTGAAGCTTTCTTT; CDR3 protein: CASSFGQGGTEAFF
D gene: .; clone size: .; V gene: TRBV6-5; J gene: TRBJ1-1; CDR3 DNA: TGTGCCAGCACCAGGGTCAGGAACACTGAAGCTTTCTTT; CDR3 protein: CASTRVRNTEAFF
D gene: TRBD1; clone size: .; V gene: TRBV7-9; J gene: TRBJ2-7; CDR3 DNA: TGTGCCAGCAGTATGGGACAGTACGAGCAGTACTTC; CDR3 protein: CASSMGQYEQYF
D gene: TRBD2; clone size: .; V gene: TRBV27; J gene: TRBJ2-1; CDR3 DNA: TGTGCCAGCAGATACGGGGGGGCAAGCTCCTACAATGAGCAGTTCTTC; CDR3 protein: CASRYGGASSYNEQFF
D gene: .; clone size: .; V gene: TRBV9; J gene: TRBJ1-6; CDR3 DNA: TGTGCCAGCACCGCGGCTAGCTCCTATAATTCACCCCTCCACTTT; CDR3 protein: CASTAASSYNSPLHF
D gene: .; clone size: .; V gene: TRBV4-1; J gene: TRBJ2-1; CDR3 DNA: TGCGCCAGCAGCCAAGAAGGTTGGCTGGGGCCAAGCTCCTACAATGAGCAGTTCTTC; CDR3 protein: CASSQEGWLGPSSYNEQFF
D gene: TRBD2; clone size: .; V gene: TRBV5-1; J gene: TRBJ2-1; CDR3 DNA: TGCGCCAGCAGCGGAACTAGCGGGGGGGCCTACAATGAGCAGTTCTTC; CDR3 protein: CASSGTSGGAYNEQFF
D gene: .; clone size: .; V gene: TRBV4-3; J gene: TRBJ1-1; CDR3 DNA: TGCGCCAGCAGCCAAGACTCGCGGGGGGCTGGGGCTTTCTTT; CDR3 protein: CASSQDSRGAGAFF
D gene: .; clone size: .; V gene: TRBV19; J gene: TRBJ1-2; CDR3 DNA: TGTGCCAGTAGTGCCTCGGGAGACTATGGCTACACCTTC; CDR3 protein: CASSASGDYGYTF
D gene: .; clone size: few; V gene: TRBV27; J gene: TRBJ2-3; CDR3 DNA: TGTGCCAGCAGACCTCGGCGGGGAGATACGCAGTATTTT; CDR3 protein: CASRPRRGDTQYF
D gene: TRBD1; clone size: .; V gene: TRBV6-5; J gene: TRBJ2-7; CDR3 DNA: TGTGCCAGCAGTTCGGGACAGGCCGTAGGTGAGCAGTACTTC; CDR3 protein: CASSSGQAVGEQYF
D gene: TRBD2; clone size: once; V gene: TRBV20-1; J gene: TRBJ2-3; CDR3 DNA: TGCAGTGCTAGTACTAGCGGGGGGGCTGCAGATACGCAGTATTTT; CDR3 protein: CSASTSGGAADTQYF
D gene: .; clone size: .; V gene: TRBV4-3; J gene: TRBJ1-2; CDR3 DNA: TGCGCCAGCAGCCAACCCTGGACTCGCTATGGCTACACCTTC; CDR3 protein: CASSQPWTRYGYTF
D gene: .; clone size: once; V gene: TRBV19; J gene: TRBJ1-1; CDR3 DNA: TGTGCCAGTAGTATCAAAACTTGGGGGGCTGAAGCTTTCTTT; CDR3 protein: CASSIKTWGAEAFF
D gene: .; clone size: .; V gene: TRBV7-9; J gene: TRBJ1-1; CDR3 DNA: TGTGCCAGCAGCCAACAGTGGTCTGAAGCTTTCTTT; CDR3 protein: CASSQQWSEAFF